The 20 T cell receptor beta chains given below trace back to one sample, sequenced in a study of T cell responses to AZD1222 COVID-19 vaccine. Sequencing was performed with immunoSEQ multiplex PCR; in TCRdb, only in-frame clones are kept and a portion is missing. Of roughly 90,000 clones in the sample, 80% to 90% were seen once. The sample in question was peripheral blood, obtained 28 days after the second AZD1222 dose. The receptors were gathered from an adult who received the AZD1222 COVID-19 vaccine.

The chain is built from TRBV6-5 and TRBJ2-7; D not certain. CDR1 and CDR2 from the germline V gene are MNHEY and SVGAGI. Trimming shortened V by 4 bases and J by 5 bases, and 3 bases separated the two germline ends. This CDR3 region has 10 residues. DNA for the CDR3: TGTGCCAGCAGTTTGGACGAGCAGTACTTC. This translates into CASSLDEQYF.

This chain joins TRBV20-1 and TRBJ2-5; D possibly corresponds to TRBD2 (6 bases). Germline loops: CDR1 DFQATT, CDR2 SNEGSKA (reference sequence). This CDR3 region has 11 residues. Trimming cost V 2 bases and J 5 bases, with 6 bases left between them. The CDR3 region is CSARLAETQYF. DNA for the CDR3: TGCAGTGCTAGACTAGCGGAGACCCAGTACTTC.

V is TRBV28 and J is TRBJ2-1; TRBD2 matches 9 bases. V was clipped by 6 bases and J by 5 bases; unmatched bases: 8. Germline loops: CDR1 MDHEN, CDR2 SYDVKM. The CDR3 loop spans 15 amino acids. The CDR3 sequence: CASRISGGTHNEQFF. CDR3 nucleotide sequence: TGTGCCAGCAGAATTAGCGGGGGAACCCACAATGAGCAGTTCTTC.

This CDR3 is CASRQGPWETQYF. CDR3 nucleotides: TGTGCCAGTCGACAGGGGCCTTGGGAGACCCAGTACTTC. The chain carries TRBV2 and TRBJ2-5; 8 bases fit TRBD1. Germline lookup yields CDR1 SNHLY and CDR2 FYNNEI. The CDR3 runs 13 residues. V gave up 9 bases and J gave up 5 bases; unmatched junction bases: 8.

The chain joins TRBV21-1 to TRBJ2-1. TRBV21-1 is given as a pseudogene. CDR3 length: 17 amino acids. For the CDR3, the DNA is TGTGCCAGCAGCAAAGCGGGGGAGAGGAGGACTTACAATGAGCAGTTCTTC. The encoded protein is CASSKAGERRTYNEQFF.

The rearrangement links TRBV27 to TRBJ1-6; possibly TRBD1 for D (6 bases). In germline, CDR1 is MNHEY, CDR2 SMNVEV (reference sequence). This CDR3 spans 15 amino acids. V lost 4 bases to trimming and J lost 7 bases, with 14 bases between them. The CDR3 sequence is CASSSQQGPNSPLHF. The CDR3 DNA reads TGTGCCAGCAGTTCCCAACAGGGCCCAAATTCACCCCTCCACTTT.

This rearrangement joins TRBV7-9 to TRBJ2-5; D call uncertain. The CDR3 length is 13 residues. The V end was cut by 1 base, the J end by 1 base, with 4 bases between. CDR1 is SEHNR and CDR2 is FQNEAQ in the germline V gene (reference sequence). DNA for the CDR3: TGTGCCAGCAGCTTAGTGACCCAAGAGACCCAGTACTTC. This sequence encodes CASSLVTQETQYF.

V gene TRBV13 combines with J gene TRBJ1-4, with a weak D call TRBD1 (5 bases). V was cut by 3 bases and J by 2 bases, with 7 bases left in between. This CDR3 has 14 amino acids. In germline, CDR1 is PRHDT, CDR2 FYEKMQ (reference sequence). CDR3 nucleotide sequence: TGTGCCAGCAGCTTCCGGGGGACTAATGAAAAACTGTTTTTT. It is translated as CASSFRGTNEKLFF. Looking up the rest from reference TRBV13 and TRBJ1-4 gives the full variable domain: AAGVIQSPRHLIKEKRETATLKCYPIPRHDTVYWYQQGPGQDPQFLISFYEKMQSDKGSIPDRFSAQQFSDYHSELNMSSLELGDSALYFCASSFRGTNEKLFFGSGTQLSVL.

This clone is a singleton in its sample. J is TRBJ1-5 and V is TRBV6-4; D call uncertain. Germline CDR1 reads MRHNA; CDR2 reads SNTAGT. V lost 5 bases, J lost 5 bases, and 10 bases lay in between. This CDR3 contains 13 residues. The CDR3 DNA is TGTGCCAGCAGTACCGGGCCTCATCAGCCCCAGCATTTT. It encodes CASSTGPHQPQHF.

This sequence joins TRBV4-3 and TRBJ1-1, with TRBD1 identical over 7 bases. The CDR3 spans 15 residues. The germline gives CDR1 LGHNA, CDR2 YSLEER. Trimming at V came to 1 base and at J to 3 bases, leaving 5 bases not matched to a gene. CDR3 amino acids: CASSQVEGADTEAFF. The CDR3 nucleotides read TGCGCCAGCAGCCAAGTGGAGGGGGCGGACACTGAAGCTTTCTTT.

The chain recombines TRBV3-1 (or the pseudogene TRBV3-2) with TRBJ2-5, with 7 bases identical to TRBD2. There are 16 residues in the CDR3. CDR1 is LGHDT and CDR2 is YNNKEL in the germline V gene (reference sequence). The trim removed 4 bases at V and 7 bases at J, leaving 15 bases unmatched. CDR3 DNA sequence: TGTGCCAGCAGCCCAGGGAGCGGGACCCAAGAGCGGACCCAGTACTTC. Translating gives CASSPGSGTQERTQYF.

This sequence joins TRBV12-3 or TRBV12-4 and TRBJ2-7; TRBD1 matches at 7 bases. There are 13 residues in the CDR3. The trim removed 9 bases at V and 2 bases at J, leaving 7 bases unmatched. CDR3 sequence: CASRRDSPYEQYF. CDR3 DNA: TGTGCCAGTCGACGGGACAGTCCCTACGAGCAGTACTTC.

V usage is TRBV4-3 and J usage is TRBJ1-2; a weak D match, TRBD1 (6 bases). CDR3 size: 16 residues. Germline-derived CDR1 and CDR2 are LGHNA and YSLEER. Trimming took off 0 bases at V and 6 bases at J, with 17 bases between the two ends. Written as DNA, the CDR3 is TGCGCCAGCAGCCAAGATGTCACAGGGATTCTTGATGGCTACACCTTC. Amino acids: CASSQDVTGILDGYTF.

The V call is TRBV3-1 (or the pseudogene TRBV3-2), the J call TRBJ2-7; TRBD2 agrees at 14 bases. Trimming at V came to 1 base and at J to 2 bases, leaving 1 base not matched to a gene. The CDR3 has 16 amino acids. Germline V gene lookup returns CDR1 LGHDT and CDR2 YNNKEL (reference sequence). CDR3: CASSQGLAGGPYEQYF. The DNA of the CDR3 is TGTGCCAGCAGCCAAGGACTAGCGGGAGGGCCCTACGAGCAGTACTTC.

CDR3 DNA: TGCAGCGTTGAAATATCAGGGGCAGAGACCCAGTACTTC. Its protein product is CSVEISGAETQYF. V gene TRBV29-1 combines with J gene TRBJ2-5, with D possibly matching TRBD1 (6 bases). The ends were cut back, 2 bases at V and 4 bases at J, with 11 bases in the middle. From germline, CDR1 is SQVTM and CDR2 ANQGSEA. The CDR3 has 13 amino acids. The complete variable domain, with remaining parts taken from reference TRBV29-1 and TRBJ2-5, reads SAVISQKPSRDICQRGTSLTIQCQVDSQVTMMFWYRQQPGQSLTLIATANQGSEATYESGFVIDKFPISRPNLTFSTLTVSNMSPEDSSIYLCSVEISGAETQYFGPGTRLLVL.

The rearrangement uses TRBV29-1 and TRBJ1-1; possibly TRBD1 for D (6 bases). Germline lookup yields CDR1 SQVTM and CDR2 ANQGSEA. The CDR3 covers 16 residues. V lost 4 bases, J lost 4 bases, and 22 bases lay in between. The CDR3 DNA is TGCAGCGTTGTGGGTTGGGCACAGGGTGGGATCACTGAAGCTTTCTTT. Its protein product is CSVVGWAQGGITEAFF.

The chain combines TRBV13 with TRBJ1-4; 7 nucleotides agree with TRBD1. The V gene's germline CDR1 is PRHDT and CDR2 FYEKMQ (reference sequence). V shed 3 bases, J shed 7 bases, and the junction held 8 bases outside the gene matches. This CDR3 has 15 amino acids. The CDR3 coding sequence is TGTGCCAGCAGCTTGGTCGACAGGGTGAGTGAAAAACTGTTTTTT. Amino acids: CASSLVDRVSEKLFF.

Notes on this clone: This CDR3 is also generated by other DNA sequences in the sample. The chain combines TRBV9 with TRBJ2-3; TRBD2 matches at 11 bases. V lost 3 bases and J lost 5; bases outside the gene matches: 5. The CDR3 loop spans 15 amino acids. In germline, CDR1 is SGDLS, CDR2 YYNGEE. CDR3 sequence: CASSGSGRARDTQYF. Written as DNA, the CDR3 is TGTGCCAGCAGCGGTAGCGGGAGGGCCAGAGATACGCAGTATTTT.

J is TRBJ2-7 and V is TRBV12-5, with a weak D call TRBD2 (6 bases). The CDR3 length is 18 residues. Germline V CDR1 and CDR2: LGHNT, FRNRAP. The germline V and J ends were trimmed by 7 bases and 0 bases, with 25 bases remaining between them. CDR3 protein: CASVWNWAASATSYEQYF. The CDR3 DNA sequence: TGTGCTAGTGTTTGGAATTGGGCGGCTAGCGCGACCTCCTACGAGCAGTACTTC.

This rearrangement joins TRBV4-2 to TRBJ2-2, with TRBD1 identical over 7 bases. Germline trimming cut 4 bases from V and 2 bases from J; bases unmatched to any gene: 7. The CDR3 totals 16 residues. Germline assignment: CDR1 LGHNA and CDR2 YNFKEQ. CDR3 nucleotides: TGTGCCAGCAGCCCCCACACAGGGGCCAACACCGGGGAGCTGTTTTTT. Encoded protein: CASSPHTGANTGELFF.